Presented here are 16 T cell receptor beta chains from one specimen sequenced in a study of healthy donors' naive CD4 and CD8 T cells. Each TCR library used about 500 ng of total RNA and a linear amplification protocol. Each CDR3 protein is one row after TCRdb ran MiXCR on the reads. The sample includes roughly 200,000 distinct CDR3 sequences, under 85% seen only once; the top ten take roughly 2.4%. Sequencing used naive CD4+ and CD8+ T cells sorted from blood, pooled from several donors. These TCRs come from a pool of human donors in good health; the sample pools cells from several healthy donors.

CDR3 in DNA: TGTGCCAGCAGCCCGACGAGGGTCCCCTACAATGAGCAGTTCTTC. Protein sequence: CASSPTRVPYNEQFF. V usage is TRBV12-3 or TRBV12-4 and J usage is TRBJ2-1; perhaps TRBD2 as D (5 bases). Trimming removed 6 bases from V and 2 bases from J, with 14 bases in between. The CDR3 runs 15 residues.

Only a few counts were recorded for this clonotype. This chain connects TRBV19 to TRBJ1-2, with TRBD1 identical over 7 bases. V shed 5 bases and J 3 bases; nucleotides not matched to a gene: 3. From germline, CDR1 is LNHDA and CDR2 SQIVND (reference sequence). The CDR3 is 13 residues long. The CDR3 here is CASSLGQYYGYTF. The DNA for the CDR3 is TGTGCCAGTAGTCTGGGACAGTACTATGGCTACACCTTC.

The V gene is TRBV29-1, the J gene TRBJ2-1, with unresolved D. V dropped 6 bases and J dropped 0 bases, with 15 bases sitting between them. Germline lookup yields CDR1 SQVTM and CDR2 ANQGSEA. This CDR3 has 15 residues. CDR3 in amino acids: CSVPLRSVSYNEQFF. The CDR3 DNA reads as TGCAGCGTCCCCCTTCGGAGCGTCTCCTACAATGAGCAGTTCTTC.

This sequence joins TRBV5-6 and TRBJ2-7; D unclear. The CDR3 loop spans 12 amino acids. CDR1 and CDR2 from the germline V gene are SGHDT and YYEEEE. Trimming left V 0 bases short and J 4 bases short, with 5 bases between. The CDR3 DNA reads as TGTGCCAGCAGCTTGGTTGGATACGAGCAGTACTTC. It encodes CASSLVGYEQYF.

This clonotype came up a few times. This rearrangement joins TRBV27 to TRBJ1-5; perhaps TRBD1 as D (5 bases). Per germline, CDR1 MNHEY and CDR2 SMNVEV (reference sequence). V shed 3 bases and J shed 0 bases, with 12 bases lying between them. The CDR3 contains 16 residues. The CDR3: CASSLEGRYSNQPQHF. CDR3 nucleotides: TGTGCCAGCAGTTTGGAGGGGCGTTATAGCAATCAGCCCCAGCATTTT.

The chain links TRBV5-8 to TRBJ2-7, with D possibly being TRBD1 (5 bases). V was cut by 1 base and J by 0 bases, with 11 bases left in between. CDR1 and CDR2 (germline): SGHTS, YDEGEE. The CDR3 loop spans 15 amino acids. CDR3 sequence reads: CASSLLTVPSYEQYF. The DNA of the CDR3 is TGTGCCAGCAGCTTGTTGACAGTCCCCTCCTACGAGCAGTACTTC.

The rearrangement joins TRBV11-2 to TRBJ2-1; D may be TRBD1 (6 bases). V lost 2 bases to trimming and J lost 6 bases, with 8 bases between them. The CDR3 runs 13 residues. Germline V gives CDR1 SGHAT, CDR2 FQNNGV. CDR3 region: CASSLRGSNEQFF. CDR3 in DNA: TGTGCCAGCAGCTTAAGGGGGAGCAATGAGCAGTTCTTC.

The DNA for the CDR3 is TGCGCCAGCAGCCCATCCCCCGGGGGACGGGCCCAGCATTTT. This encodes CASSPSPGGRAQHF. The chain combines TRBV4-3 with TRBJ1-5, with a weak D call TRBD1 (5 bases). V gave up 4 bases and J gave up 11 bases, with 18 bases separating them. CDR3 length equals 14 residues. CDR1 is LGHNA and CDR2 is YSLEER in the germline V gene.

The chain joins TRBV19 to TRBJ1-5; D is unresolved. Germline V lookup: CDR1 LNHDA, CDR2 SQIVND (reference sequence). V lost 3 bases and J 5 bases, leaving 14 bases between the germline ends. The CDR3 has 15 amino acids. CDR3 in amino acids: CASSIGLRGDQPQHF. DNA of the CDR3: TGTGCCAGTAGTATCGGCCTCCGAGGAGATCAGCCCCAGCATTTT.

The chain combines TRBV20-1 with TRBJ1-1; TRBD1 might be the D (6 bases). V lost 3 bases and J 1 base, leaving 6 bases between the germline ends. This CDR3 has 12 residues. Per the germline V gene, CDR1 is DFQATT and CDR2 is SNEGSKA (reference sequence). CDR3 coding DNA: TGCAGTGCTAGGGACAGGAACACTGAAGCTTTCTTT. Protein product: CSARDRNTEAFF.

In nucleotides, the CDR3 is TGTGCCAGTAGTGTCGTCGGGGGCAGATCCTACGAGCAGTACTTC. Protein product: CASSVVGGRSYEQYF. The rearrangement links TRBV19 to TRBJ2-7; D is possibly TRBD1 or TRBD2 (6 bases each). Trimming left V 5 bases short and J 1 base short, with 15 bases between. Germline values: CDR1 LNHDA, CDR2 SQIVND (reference sequence). There are 15 residues in the CDR3. Using reference TRBV19 and TRBJ2-7 for the parts outside the CDR3, the full variable domain is DGGITQSPKYLFRKEGQNVTLSCEQNLNHDAMYWYRQDPGQGLRLIYYSQIVNDFQKGDIAEGYSVSREKKESFPLTVTSAQKNPTAFYLCASSVVGGRSYEQYFGPGTRLTVT.

This chain links TRBV20-1 with TRBJ2-7; the D gene is possibly TRBD2 (6 bases). The germline V gene has CDR1 DFQATT and CDR2 SNEGSKA (reference sequence). The V and J ends lost 6 bases and 3 bases respectively, with 18 bases between them. The CDR3 extends over 14 amino acids. CDR3 bases: TGCAGTGCCCGGACCGGGACTTCTATCTACGAGCAGTACTTC. Its translation is CSARTGTSIYEQYF.

Concerning this clonotype itself: Germline and junction disagree at one end, which may indicate a read error. The chain couples TRBV6-1 to TRBJ1-5; D not certain. The CDR3 is made up of 16 amino acids. Germline-derived CDR1 and CDR2 are MNHNS and SASEGT. The CDR3 coding sequence is TGTGCCAGCAGTGAATCAAGGTGGGCTGATAGCAATCCCCGGCATTTT. Translation: CASSESRWADSNPRHF.

The chain uses TRBV29-1 and TRBJ2-1; TRBD2 agrees at 7 bases. With 7 bases clipped from V and 8 bases from J, the junction kept 14 bases outside the gene matches. This CDR3 has 14 amino acids. Germline V gene data show CDR1 as SQVTM and CDR2 as ANQGSEA. In DNA form, the CDR3 reads TGCAGCGCAATAAGTCGGCGGGAGTCCTATGAGCAGTTCTTC. This codes for CSAISRRESYEQFF.

With respect to this clonotype: Mismatch with germline at one junction end may stem from a read error. The CDR3 sequence is CASSQDTLAGAEQYF. The CDR3 coding sequence is TGTGCCAGCAGCCAAGATACCCTAGCGGGGGCTGAGCAGTACTTC. The J gene is TRBJ2-7, the V gene TRBV4-1; 10 bases fit TRBD2. The CDR3 totals 15 residues. The germline V gene has CDR1 MGHRA and CDR2 YSYEKL.

This clonotype was seen a few times. V and J are TRBV5-6 and TRBJ2-1, with TRBD1 identical over 9 bases. CDR3 length: 12 residues. From germline, CDR1 is SGHDT and CDR2 YYEEEE. The junction had 4 bases not matched to a gene; V was cut back by 0 bases and J by 15 bases. CDR3 in DNA: TGTGCCAGCAGCTTGGCCCTGGACAGGGGGTTCTTC. Its protein is CASSLALDRGFF.